This T cell receptor beta chain is drawn from a study of cytomegalovirus exposure and HLA in healthy donors (dated by TCRdb to the late 2010s). For the wider study: According to an earlier analysis of several hundred of the donors, roughly 180 million T cells yielded 117 million unique TCR beta sequences and less than 300 Gb of sequence data. HLA typing included class I and class II loci at four-digit resolution. The study combined high-throughput TCR immunosequencing, statistical association of individual TCRs with disease status, and machine learning to predict cytomegalovirus infection status. The number of donors typed differed by locus, with roughly 620-630 for A, B, C, DRB1 and DQB1, approximately 500 for DQA1, over 600 for DPA1, and some 440 for DPB1. Of the roughly 400 genotyped donors, 81% fell in the genetic ancestry cluster associated with self-reported Caucasian donors. To study patterns of TCR occurrence, a later analysis re-analyzed previously published TCR beta repertoires from several hundred donors and added high-resolution HLA genotyping. An earlier analysis of roughly 600 of the donors used high-throughput TCR beta sequencing to judge whether each TCR beta V gene segment behaved as functional or pseudogenic. About 300 gigabases of sequencing data and roughly 81 million unique TCR sequences made up an early release that covered 500 to 650 HLA-typed donors. The study aimed to test whether signatures of past pathogen exposure could be identified by cataloging public T cell receptors. In a later genetic analysis, genome-wide SNP genotypes for about three fifths of the 666 donors were used, and that subset was treated as a discovery cohort. Alongside the repertoire data, information on donor age, sex, ethnicity and CMV serostatus was compiled. All discovery cohort repertoires had been generated using a single sequencing platform. Among about 370 genotyped donors of the cohort, an average of roughly 230,000 unique TCR beta nucleotide sequences was sequenced per donor, of which about 18% were non-productive. The later analysis used no new phenotypic data to find candidate immune exposures, relying instead on TCR beta sequences and their occurrence across donors. Using immunosequencing, the study profiled T cell repertoires from roughly 650 subjects and related those repertoires to cytomegalovirus serostatus. Roughly 5 DR-DQ haplotypes were treated as single units for association and clustering because of strong linkage in the cohort. Besides the first cohort of around 700 subjects, a separate validation cohort made up of over 95 different subjects was used. Study-level results and caveats: Immune exposure information for the cohort was limited to CMV serostatus. In both the original and validation cohorts, the classifier was reported to diagnose cytomegalovirus status with high specificity and sensitivity. Because counts were too low, roughly 16 rarely observed V segments, including chromosome 9 orphons, were excluded from the earlier analysis of some 590 of the donors. A further reported finding was that TCR beta sequences accurately predicted the HLA-A and HLA-B alleles for most subjects in the first cohort. A later analysis found that TCR association rates varied across HLA loci, with DRB1 alleles showing the most associated TCRs and HLA-C alleles the fewest. The study gave a list of 150 to 200 TCR beta chains associated with cytomegalovirus. According to a later analysis, parvovirus B19, influenza, CMV and Epstein-Barr virus appeared linked to several top co-occurrence clusters. In a later analysis, about 16,000 TCR beta sequences were associated with specific HLA alleles at a false discovery rate of 0.05. Roughly uniform sequencing depth across donors was assumed in presence/absence analyses, although this assumption may not hold. A cluster of highly shared sequence variants was judged likely to be a technical artifact of the sequencing pipeline. Because the 87-base-pair reads could not distinguish some IMGT-functional V segments, including TRBV6-2 and TRBV6-3, those segments were excluded. While some public TCRs were present in many individuals, most TCR sequences turned up only very rarely across donors. Assigning TCR associations to individual alleles was difficult when HLA alleles, especially DR and DQ, strongly co-occurred. A later genetic analysis associated a missense DCLRE1C variant with V-gene and J-gene trimming of TCR beta chains, and an independent cohort replicated the association. Correlated functional status among segregating V segments might be attributable to linkage disequilibrium, but an unknown experimental factor could not be ruled out. HLA typing was unavailable for some donors at each locus, so association tests used only the typed subset. According to a later genetic analysis, donors in an Asian-associated ancestry cluster had fewer N-insertions in productive TCRs than the roughly 700-donor mean. According to a later analysis, most CMV-associated TCR beta chains appeared to be HLA-restricted, and the HLA associations seemed to be driven largely by CMV exposure. The authors suggested that the approach could potentially be extended to other disease states and immunological phenotypes. Compared with equally common non-associated chains, HLA-associated TCR beta chains in a later analysis were more clonally expanded and had lower generation probabilities. Broadly in line with IMGT annotations, most TCR beta V segments showed up in productive rearrangements about 90% or about 30% of the time in an earlier analysis of around 550 of the donors. This cohort had only TCR beta chains sequenced, and the lack of alpha or paired-chain data limited which features could be detected. A few of the identified cytomegalovirus-associated TCR beta chains were confirmed in vitro to be specific for cytomegalovirus antigens.

Receptors were amplified or captured by the immunoSEQ multiplex PCR assay. A mixture of 60 forward primers for TCR Vbeta segments and 13 reverse primers for TCR Jbeta segments was used in the multiplex PCR. A multiplex PCR assay on genomic DNA amplified the CDR3 region of rearranged TCR beta genes. The Illumina HiSeq System was used to sequence the amplified TCR beta libraries as 87-base-pair reads. As for the original processing: A later analysis counted about 76 million unique TCR beta chains across the 500 to 850 repertoires, and 10 million to 11 million of these chains were shared by at least two donors. Raw reads were error-corrected and collapsed into unique sequences with a nearest-neighbor algorithm that merged closely related sequences to remove PCR and sequencing errors. To assign V, D and J gene segments, CDR3 sequences were aligned to IMGT reference sequences. For a sequence to be retained, a match of at least six nucleotides was required to both a V gene segment and a J gene segment. Rearrangements were classified as productive when the CDR3 lacked stop codons and remained in frame with V and J, and all other rearrangements were classified as non-productive. Following IMGT convention, CDR3 was defined as the stretch from the second conserved V-encoded cysteine up to the conserved J-encoded phenylalanine. Sequences without an unambiguous match to a single V gene segment were excluded from the earlier analysis of approximately 560 of the donors. An earlier analysis of just under 600 of the donors called V segments functional above 56.7% productive rearrangements and segregating when the between-donor standard deviation exceeded 5%. A statistical classification framework was built to diagnose cytomegalovirus status from the catalog of TCR beta chain sequences. A later analysis assigned V and J genes by comparing TCR nucleotide sequences with IMGT/GENE-DB human TR gene sequences. The TCRdist pipeline was used in a later analysis to assign CDR3 sequences and most-parsimonious VDJ recombination scenarios. In a later analysis, each TCR beta chain was defined by its CDR3 amino acid sequence together with its V-gene family, and reads without a unique V-gene family were excluded. As a way to deal with suspected cross-contamination and a sequencing artifact, a later analysis dropped 500 to 700 nucleotide sequences that were highly shared and had low generation probability. In a later analysis, a clonal expansion index for each public chain was calculated from normalized within-repertoire ranks of inferred template counts. In a later analysis, generation probabilities were computed with a VDJ recombination model fitted to out-of-frame rearrangements, and the resulting probabilities were checked against IGoR. In a later analysis, hypergeometric tests were used to score TCR-TCR, TCR-HLA and TCR-CMV co-occurrence, with a repertoire-size bias correction applied to TCR pairs. In a later analysis, false discovery rates were estimated by permuting HLA or CMV assignments 20 times. In a later analysis, co-occurring TCRs were grouped using DBSCAN, with TCRdist sequence similarity added in when clustering inside HLA-allele-positive subsets. Repertoires with fewer than 30,000 or more than 120,000 public chains, plus five repertoires with anomalous nucleotide sharing, were excluded from co-occurrence clustering. TCRdb mirrors the immuneACCESS table, restricted to in-frame sequences. Some clones are absent from its copies; in checked studies, under half trace to an unresolved V gene, and the reason for the others is unknown. That table gives V, J and clone size, and the DNA gave D and trimming. The sample profile shows more than 110,000 clones; roughly 76% of them were found once. Roughly 1.3% of the sample comes from the top ten.

After removal of 4 bases from V and 5 bases from J, the junction retains 10 bases not matched to a gene. The CDR3 holds 16 amino acids from the cysteine to the phenylalanine. CDR3 DNA is the only sequence kept; it has 48 bases, read in frame from the first base. According to the germline V gene, CDR1 reads SGHDN and CDR2 reads FVKESK. In total, 600 or so healthy bone marrow donors made up the cohort. All cohort members were sampled while nominally healthy, although unrecorded immune exposures were likely present. The donor tested CMV seronegative, placing the donor among the 300 to 450 seronegative members of the cohort. Every donor gave a peripheral blood sample, and the peripheral blood mononuclear cells from that sample were used for TCR beta sequencing. Genomic DNA was extracted from the blood cell samples with the Qiagen DNeasy Blood Extraction Kit. This clone appeared once. Its recognized antigen is unknown. No base quality values were provided; no much bigger clone lies one nucleotide off.

The source is a woman aged 40 to 50 in good health and CMV-seronegative. The sample comprised PBMCs. The receptor chain draws on TRBV14 and TRBJ2-5, and TRBD1 matches 10 of the central bases. The CDR3 region reads CASSPGTGALAETQYF. The DNA is as follows: TGTGCCAGCAGCCCCGGGACAGGGGCCCTGGCGGAGACCCAGTACTTC.